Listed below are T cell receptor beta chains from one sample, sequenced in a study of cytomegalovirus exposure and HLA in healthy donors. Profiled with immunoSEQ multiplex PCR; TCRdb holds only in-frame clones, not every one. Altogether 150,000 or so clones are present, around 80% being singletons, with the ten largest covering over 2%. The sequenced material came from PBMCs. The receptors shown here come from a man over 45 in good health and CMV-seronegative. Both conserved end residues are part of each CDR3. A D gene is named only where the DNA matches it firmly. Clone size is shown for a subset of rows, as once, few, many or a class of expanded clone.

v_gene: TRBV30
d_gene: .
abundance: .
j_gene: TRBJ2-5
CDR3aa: CAWSRKRETQYF
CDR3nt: TGTGCCTGGTCGAGAAAAAGAGAGACCCAGTACTTC

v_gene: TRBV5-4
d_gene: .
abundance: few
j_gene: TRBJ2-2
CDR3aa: CASSGQAGYGTGELFF
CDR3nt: TGTGCCAGCAGCGGTCAGGCGGGCTATGGCACCGGGGAGCTGTTTTTT

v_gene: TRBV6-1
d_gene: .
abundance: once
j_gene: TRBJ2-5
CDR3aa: CASISRWEEGTQYF
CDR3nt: TGTGCCAGCATCAGTAGGTGGGAGGAGGGGACCCAGTACTTC

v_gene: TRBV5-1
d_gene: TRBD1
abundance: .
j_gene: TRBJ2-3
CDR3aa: CASSNSRDRVDTQYF
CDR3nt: TGCGCCAGCAGCAATAGTCGGGACAGGGTAGATACGCAGTATTTT

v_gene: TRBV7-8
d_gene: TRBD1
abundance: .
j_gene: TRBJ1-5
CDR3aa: CASSTGVGQPQHF
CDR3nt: TGTGCCAGCAGTACAGGGGTCGGTCAGCCCCAGCATTTT

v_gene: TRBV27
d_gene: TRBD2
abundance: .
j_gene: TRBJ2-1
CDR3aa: CASTPSGTRQSSYNEQFF
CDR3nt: TGTGCCAGCACCCCTTCCGGGACTAGGCAGAGCTCCTACAATGAGCAGTTCTTC

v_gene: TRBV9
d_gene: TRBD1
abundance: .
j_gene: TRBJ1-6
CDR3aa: CASSVDGTGSHNSPLHF
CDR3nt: TGTGCCAGCAGCGTAGATGGGACAGGGTCCCATAATTCACCCCTCCACTTT

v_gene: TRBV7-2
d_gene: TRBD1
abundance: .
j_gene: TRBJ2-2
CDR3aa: CASSLLQGAGGELFF
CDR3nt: TGTGCCAGCAGCTTATTACAGGGGGCCGGCGGGGAGCTGTTTTTT

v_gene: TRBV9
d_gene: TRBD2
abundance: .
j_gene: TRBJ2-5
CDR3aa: CASSEPGGETQYF
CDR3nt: TGTGCCAGCAGCGAGCCGGGGGGTGAGACCCAGTACTTC

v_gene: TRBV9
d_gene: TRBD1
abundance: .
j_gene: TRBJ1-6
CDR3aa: CASRRQGDGNSPLHF
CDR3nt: TGTGCCAGCAGACGACAGGGGGACGGTAATTCACCCCTCCACTTT

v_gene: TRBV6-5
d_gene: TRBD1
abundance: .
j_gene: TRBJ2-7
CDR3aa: CASSYFGQGAYEQYF
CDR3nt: TGTGCCAGCAGTTACTTCGGACAGGGGGCCTACGAGCAGTACTTC

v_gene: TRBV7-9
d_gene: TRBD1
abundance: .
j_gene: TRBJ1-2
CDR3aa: CASSLGGTGKGWSYTF
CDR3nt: TGTGCCAGCAGCTTAGGGGGGACAGGAAAAGGGTGGAGCTACACCTTC

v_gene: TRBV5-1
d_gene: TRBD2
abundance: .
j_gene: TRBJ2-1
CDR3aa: CASSLAATSVDNEQFF
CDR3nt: TGCGCCAGCAGCTTGGCCGCGACTAGCGTCGACAATGAGCAGTTCTTC

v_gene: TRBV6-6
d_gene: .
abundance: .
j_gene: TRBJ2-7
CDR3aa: CASRSSPYEQYF
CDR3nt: TGTGCCAGCAGGTCCTCCCCCTACGAGCAGTACTTC

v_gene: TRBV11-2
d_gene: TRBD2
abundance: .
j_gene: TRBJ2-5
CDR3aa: CASSFGGGPQETQYF
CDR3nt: TGTGCCAGCAGCTTTGGGGGAGGGCCCCAAGAGACCCAGTACTTC

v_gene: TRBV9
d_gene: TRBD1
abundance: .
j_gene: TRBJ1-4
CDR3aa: CASSVGQGLNEKLFF
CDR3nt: TGTGCCAGCAGCGTAGGACAGGGCCTTAATGAAAAACTGTTTTTT

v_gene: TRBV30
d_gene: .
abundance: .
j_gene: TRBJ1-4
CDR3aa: CAWSVGVLGLGEKLFF
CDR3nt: TGTGCCTGGAGTGTAGGGGTCCTGGGGTTAGGTGAAAAACTGTTTTTT

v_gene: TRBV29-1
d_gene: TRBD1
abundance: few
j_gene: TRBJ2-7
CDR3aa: CSVSDRGASEQYF
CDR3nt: TGCAGCGTTTCTGACAGGGGAGCTAGCGAGCAGTACTTC

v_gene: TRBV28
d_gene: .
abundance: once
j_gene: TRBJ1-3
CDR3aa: CASSPTGKTGNTIYF
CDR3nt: TGTGCCAGCAGTCCCACAGGGAAAACTGGAAACACCATATATTTT

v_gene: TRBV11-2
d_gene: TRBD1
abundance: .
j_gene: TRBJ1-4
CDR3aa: CASSSGQGTNEKLFF
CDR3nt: TGTGCCAGCAGCTCGGGACAGGGGACTAATGAAAAACTGTTTTTT

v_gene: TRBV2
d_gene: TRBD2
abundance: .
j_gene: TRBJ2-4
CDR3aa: CASSAVGGGSKNIQYF
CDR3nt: TGTGCCAGCAGTGCCGTGGGGGGAGGGTCCAAAAACATTCAGTACTTC

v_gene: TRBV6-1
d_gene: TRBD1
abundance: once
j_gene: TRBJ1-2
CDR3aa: CASSEGGQGGQTF
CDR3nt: TGTGCCAGCAGTGAAGGGGGACAGGGAGGACAAACCTTC

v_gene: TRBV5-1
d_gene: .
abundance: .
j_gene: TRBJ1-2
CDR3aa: CASSRDTYGYTF
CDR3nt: TGCGCCAGCAGCAGGGACACCTATGGCTACACCTTC

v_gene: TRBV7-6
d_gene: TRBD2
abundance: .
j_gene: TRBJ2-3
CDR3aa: CASSGSGGYTQYF
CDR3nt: TGTGCCTCGAGCGGGAGCGGGGGATATACGCAGTATTTT

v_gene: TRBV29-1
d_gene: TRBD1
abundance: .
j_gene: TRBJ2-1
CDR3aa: CSVHFWTGDIDNEQFF
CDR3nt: TGCAGCGTTCATTTCTGGACAGGAGATATAGACAATGAGCAGTTCTTC

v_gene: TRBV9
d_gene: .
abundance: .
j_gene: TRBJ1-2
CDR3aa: CASSVGQDYGYTF
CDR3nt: TGTGCCAGCAGCGTAGGACAGGACTATGGCTACACCTTC

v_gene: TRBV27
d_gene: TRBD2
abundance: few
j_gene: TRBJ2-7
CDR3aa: CASSATGLEVYEQYF
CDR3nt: TGTGCCAGCAGTGCGACGGGACTAGAAGTATACGAGCAGTACTTC

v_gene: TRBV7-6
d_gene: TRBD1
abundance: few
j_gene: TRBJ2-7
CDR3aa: CASSQTGTNYEQYF
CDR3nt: TGTGCCAGCAGCCAGACAGGGACCAACTACGAGCAGTACTTC

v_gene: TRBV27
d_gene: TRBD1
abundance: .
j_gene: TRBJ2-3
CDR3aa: CASSFTGGDTQYF
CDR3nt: TGTGCCAGCAGTTTTACAGGGGGAGATACGCAGTATTTT

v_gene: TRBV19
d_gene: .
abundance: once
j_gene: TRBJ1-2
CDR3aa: CASSIDKGADGYTF
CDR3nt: TGTGCCAGTAGTATAGATAAAGGGGCTGATGGCTACACCTTC

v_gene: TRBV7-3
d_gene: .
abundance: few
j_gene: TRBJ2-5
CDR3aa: CASSPRAGETQYF
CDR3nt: TGTGCCAGCAGCCCCCGAGCGGGAGAGACCCAGTACTTC

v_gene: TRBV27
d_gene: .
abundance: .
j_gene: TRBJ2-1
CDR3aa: CASSSRGGSYNEQFF
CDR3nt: TGTGCCAGCAGTTCCCGGGGAGGCTCCTACAATGAGCAGTTCTTC

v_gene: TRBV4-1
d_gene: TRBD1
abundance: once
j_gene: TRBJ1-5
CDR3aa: CASSQDRRSWQGASQPQHF
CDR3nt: TGCGCCAGCAGCCAAGATAGGAGAAGTTGGCAGGGGGCAAGTCAGCCCCAGCATTTT

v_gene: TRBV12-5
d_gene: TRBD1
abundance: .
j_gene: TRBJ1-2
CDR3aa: CASGAGTGNYGYTF
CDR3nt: TGTGCTAGTGGGGCCGGGACAGGGAATTATGGCTACACCTTC

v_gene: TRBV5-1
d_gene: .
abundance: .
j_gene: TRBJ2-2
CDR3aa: CASSRVLNTGELFF
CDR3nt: TGCGCCAGCAGCCGGGTCCTTAACACCGGGGAGCTGTTTTTT

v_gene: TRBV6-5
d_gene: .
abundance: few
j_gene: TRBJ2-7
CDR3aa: CASSYSIGYEQYF
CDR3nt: TGTGCCAGCAGTTACTCGATCGGCTACGAGCAGTACTTC

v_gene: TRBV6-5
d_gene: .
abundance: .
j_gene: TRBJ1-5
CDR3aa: CASSSTENSNQPQHF
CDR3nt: TGTGCCAGCAGTTCGACAGAGAATAGCAATCAGCCCCAGCATTTT

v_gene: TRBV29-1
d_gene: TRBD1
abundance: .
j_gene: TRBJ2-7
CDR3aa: CSGGTAPYEQYF
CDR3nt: TGCAGCGGGGGGACAGCCCCGTACGAGCAGTACTTC

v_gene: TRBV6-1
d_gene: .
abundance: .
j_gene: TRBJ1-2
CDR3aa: CASTPSQNYGYTF
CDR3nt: TGTGCCAGCACCCCAAGCCAAAACTATGGCTACACCTTC

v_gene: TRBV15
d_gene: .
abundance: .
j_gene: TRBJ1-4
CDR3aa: CATSRGGSHTTNEKLFF
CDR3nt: TGTGCCACCAGCAGAGGGGGCAGCCATACAACTAATGAAAAACTGTTTTTT

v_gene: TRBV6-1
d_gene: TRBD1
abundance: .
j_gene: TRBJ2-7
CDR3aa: CASWDRDGEQYF
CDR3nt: TGTGCCAGTTGGGACAGGGACGGCGAGCAGTACTTC

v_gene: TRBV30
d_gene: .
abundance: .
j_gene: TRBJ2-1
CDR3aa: CAWSVRVDNEQFF
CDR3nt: TGTGCCTGGAGTGTACGGGTAGACAATGAGCAGTTCTTC

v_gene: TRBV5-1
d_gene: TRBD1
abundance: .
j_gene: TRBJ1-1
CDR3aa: CASSLRAPGGNTEAFF
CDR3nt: TGCGCCAGCAGCTTGAGGGCCCCAGGGGGGAACACTGAAGCTTTCTTT

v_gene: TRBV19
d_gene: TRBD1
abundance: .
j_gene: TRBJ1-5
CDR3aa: CASSMWDRGQPQHF
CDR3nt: TGTGCCAGTAGTATGTGGGACAGGGGTCAGCCCCAGCATTTT

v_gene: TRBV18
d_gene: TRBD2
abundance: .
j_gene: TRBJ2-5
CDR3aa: CASSPPSGGAQETQYF
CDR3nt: TGTGCCAGCTCACCACCAAGCGGGGGGGCGCAAGAGACCCAGTACTTC

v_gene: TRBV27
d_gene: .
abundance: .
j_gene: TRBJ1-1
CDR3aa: CASSEHEGNTEAFF
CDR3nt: TGTGCCAGCAGTGAGCACGAGGGGAACACTGAAGCTTTCTTT

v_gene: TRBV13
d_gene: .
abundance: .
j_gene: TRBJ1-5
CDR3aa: CASSQLDQPQHF
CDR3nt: TGTGCCAGCAGCCAACTCGATCAGCCCCAGCATTTT

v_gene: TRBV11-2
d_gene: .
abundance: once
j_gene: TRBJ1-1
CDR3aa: CASSFLPGEAEAFF
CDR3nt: TGTGCCAGCAGCTTCCTCCCGGGGGAAGCTGAAGCTTTCTTT

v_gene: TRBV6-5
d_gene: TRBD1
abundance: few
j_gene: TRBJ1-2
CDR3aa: CASSYRDRGPYGYTF
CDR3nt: TGTGCCAGCAGTTACAGGGACAGGGGGCCCTATGGCTACACCTTC

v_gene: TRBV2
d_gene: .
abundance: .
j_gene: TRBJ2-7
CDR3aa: CASSVGHSGEQYF
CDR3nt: TGTGCCAGCAGTGTGGGCCATTCAGGGGAGCAGTACTTC

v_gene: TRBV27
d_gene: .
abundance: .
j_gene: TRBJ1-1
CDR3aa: CASSSRGNTEAFF
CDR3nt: TGTGCCAGCAGTTCCAGGGGGAACACTGAAGCTTTCTTT